The 26 T cell receptor beta chains given below trace back to one sample, sequenced in a study of T cell repertoires in cytomegalovirus infection. No cognate antigen is known for these TCRs. TCRdb re-derived calls from the reads in MiXCR, one entry per CDR3 protein. The table shows some 270,000 distinct CDR3 sequences, with around 20% occurring only once. The sample was cultured PBMCs, taken from culture after CMV antigen stimulation. The receptor set was obtained from a human donor in good health (CMV status not recorded). Some clones in this sample may be carry-over from other donors' samples.

This clonotype was picked up a small number of times. The chain joins TRBV5-1 to TRBJ2-7, with TRBD2 matching over 15 bases. Looked up from germline, CDR1 is SGHRS and CDR2 is YFSETQ. With V trimmed by 4 bases and J by 3 bases, 8 bases remained unmatched. The length of the CDR3 is 17 residues. CDR3 coding DNA: TGCGCCAGCAGCCTGTCTTGGACTAGCGGGAGGGGCTACGAGCAGTACTTC. It yields the protein CASSLSWTSGRGYEQYF.

This clonotype was seen at least ten times. This chain joins TRBV20-1 and TRBJ2-5; D is unresolved. The V end was cut by 6 bases, the J end by 0 bases, with 11 bases between. This CDR3 spans 13 amino acids. The germline V gene encodes CDR1 DFQATT and CDR2 SNEGSKA (reference sequence). CDR3 region: CSASLRDQETQYF. The CDR3 region has the DNA TGCAGTGCCAGCCTCCGGGACCAAGAGACCCAGTACTTC.

This clonotype was recorded a few times. V is TRBV6-1 and J is TRBJ1-4; the D gene is possibly TRBD1 (6 bases). Per the germline V gene, CDR1 is MNHNS and CDR2 is SASEGT. The V end was cut by 6 bases, the J end by 8 bases, with 16 bases between. This CDR3 spans 14 amino acids. The CDR3 is CASRPPGVGEKLFF. The CDR3, as DNA: TGTGCCAGCAGACCCCCAGGGGTTGGCGAAAAACTGTTTTTT.

The chain combines TRBV29-1 with TRBJ1-1, with D possibly matching TRBD1 (5 bases). CDR1 SQVTM and CDR2 ANQGSEA come from the germline V gene. There are 13 residues in the CDR3. V was pared by 7 bases and J by 0 bases, with 12 bases between. As DNA, the CDR3 is TGCAGCGCGCTCGGGGCCTTGAACACTGAAGCTTTCTTT. Translating it yields CSALGALNTEAFF.

This clonotype was seen ten or more times. This chain connects TRBV12-3 or TRBV12-4 to TRBJ2-3, with 9 positions matching TRBD1. V gave up 6 bases and J gave up 2 bases; unmatched junction bases: 9. The CDR3 loop spans 16 amino acids. Here the CDR3 reads CASSSGTGGHTDTQYF. Here the CDR3 DNA reads TGTGCCAGCAGCTCCGGCACAGGGGGCCACACAGATACGCAGTATTTT.

This clonotype was found many times. This chain links TRBV7-2 with TRBJ1-3, with TRBD1 as a possible D gene (5 bases). There are 15 residues in the CDR3. CDR1 and CDR2 from the germline V gene are SGHTA and FQGNSA. Deletions cut 3 bases from V and 5 bases from J, with 14 bases between. CDR3 bases: TGTGCCAGCAGCTTTGCCGACGTGGGACGAAACACCATATATTTT. Translated: CASSFADVGRNTIYF.

J is TRBJ2-2 and V is TRBV19; D is possibly TRBD1 (7 bases). The CDR3 has 17 amino acids. V dropped 2 bases and J dropped 5 bases, with 18 bases sitting between them. CDR1 and CDR2 (germline): LNHDA, SQIVND (reference sequence). This CDR3 is CASSIPIVRGDTGELFF. The CDR3 nucleotides are TGTGCCAGTAGTATACCGATCGTCAGGGGGGATACCGGGGAGCTGTTTTTT.

This clonotype was detected many times. The chain carries TRBV7-6 and TRBJ2-1; no clear D gene. Deletions cut 1 base from V and 6 bases from J, with 7 bases between. Germline V CDR1 and CDR2: SGHVS, FNYEAQ. There are 13 residues in the CDR3. In nucleotides, the CDR3 is TGTGCCAGCAGCTTAGGAGGCCTCAATGAGCAGTTCTTC. Translation: CASSLGGLNEQFF. The whole variable domain, remainder taken from reference TRBV7-6 and TRBJ2-1, is GAGVSQSPRYKVTKRGQDVALRCDPISGHVSLYWYRQALGQGPEFLTYFNYEAQQDKSGLPNDRFSAERPEGSISTLTIQRTEQRDSAMYRCASSLGGLNEQFFGPGTRLTVL.

This clonotype was seen a handful of times. This chain uses TRBV11-2 with TRBJ2-2; tentative D call: TRBD1 (5 bases). Trimming left V 4 bases short and J 7 bases short, with 16 bases between. The CDR3 has 15 amino acids. CDR1 and CDR2 from the germline V gene are SGHAT and FQNNGV. The DNA of the CDR3 is TGTGCCAGCAGCTCCCGGACACGTCCCAGCGGGGAGCTGTTTTTT. It codes for CASSSRTRPSGELFF.

The chain employs TRBV20-1 and TRBJ2-5; possible D gene TRBD2, 6 bases. In germline, CDR1 is DFQATT, CDR2 SNEGSKA (reference sequence). The CDR3 totals 13 residues. The germline V and J ends were trimmed by 5 bases and 2 bases, with 12 bases remaining between them. The CDR3 spells CSAGDWNQETQYF. CDR3 nucleotide sequence: TGCAGTGCTGGGGACTGGAATCAAGAGACCCAGTACTTC.

At least ten counts were recorded for this clonotype. The chain couples TRBV7-2 to TRBJ2-6; the D is unclear. The germline CDR1 and CDR2 sequences are SGHTA and FQGNSA. Trimming left V 5 bases short and J 0 bases short, with 8 bases between. CDR3 length: 15 amino acids. CDR3 in DNA: TGTGCCAGCAGCGTACAGATCTCTGGGGCCAACGTCCTGACTTTC. This encodes CASSVQISGANVLTF.

The rearrangement links TRBV6-2 or TRBV6-3 to TRBJ1-6; D gene uncertain. CDR3 length: 16 amino acids. V was pared by 6 bases and J by 0 bases, with 12 bases between. Germline assignment: CDR1 MNHEY and CDR2 SVGEGT. CDR3: CASRTLQSSYNSPLHF. Here the CDR3 DNA reads TGTGCCAGCAGAACACTACAGAGCTCCTATAATTCACCCCTCCACTTT.

This clonotype was detected only a few times. The chain has TRBV4-2 and TRBJ1-2; D may be TRBD1 (5 bases). The V gene lost 0 bases and the J gene lost 7 bases, with 15 bases spanning the gap. Germline V CDR1 and CDR2: LGHNA, YNFKEQ. The CDR3 is 15 residues long. CDR3 sequence: CASSQDAGVRGGYTF. As DNA, the CDR3 is TGTGCCAGCAGCCAAGATGCGGGGGTTCGAGGTGGCTACACCTTC.

This clonotype has more than one count but fewer than ten. The rearrangement links TRBV2 to TRBJ1-2; TRBD1 matches at 8 bases. Germline V gives CDR1 SNHLY, CDR2 FYNNEI. Trimming took 8 bases from V and 8 from J; bases not matched to a gene: 10. The CDR3 runs to 13 residues. The CDR3 sequence: CASFQGAVYGYTF. CDR3 DNA sequence: TGTGCCAGCTTCCAGGGGGCGGTCTACGGCTACACCTTC.

The V and J genes are TRBV20-1 and TRBJ2-1, with 7 bases lining up with TRBD1. This CDR3 contains 15 residues. J lost 0 bases, V lost 3 bases, and 5 bases had no gene match. In germline, CDR1 is DFQATT, CDR2 SNEGSKA (reference sequence). CDR3 amino acids: CSARTRGSSYNEQFF. CDR3 nucleotides: TGCAGTGCTAGGACCAGGGGGAGCTCCTACAATGAGCAGTTCTTC.

This clonotype was counted between two and nine times. CDR3 DNA: TGTGCCAGCAGTACTAGGATCAGCGGGGTCTACGAGCAGTACTTC. This translates into CASSTRISGVYEQYF. The genes are TRBV6-2 or TRBV6-3 and TRBJ2-7; 7 bases align to TRBD2. CDR3 size: 15 residues. Trimming at V came to 5 bases and at J to 3 bases, leaving 10 bases not matched to a gene. Germline CDR1 is MNHEY and CDR2 is SVGEGT.

This clonotype was counted many times. The rearrangement uses TRBV7-2 and TRBJ2-1, with D unresolved. V lost 1 base and J lost 8, with 15 bases in between. The CDR3 contains 15 residues. Germline-derived CDR1 and CDR2 are SGHTA and FQGNSA. This CDR3 is CASSLVGTRVDEQFF. Written as DNA, the CDR3 is TGTGCCAGCAGCTTAGTAGGTACGCGAGTGGATGAGCAGTTCTTC.

This clonotype was counted only a few times. J is TRBJ2-3 and V is TRBV19, with D possibly matching TRBD2 (6 bases). Trimming took 3 bases from V and 5 from J, leaving 15 bases between them. The length of the CDR3 is 15 residues. CDR1 is LNHDA, CDR2 SQIVND, per germline (reference sequence). Here the CDR3 reads CASSIPPGGVDTQYF. The CDR3 coding sequence is TGTGCCAGTAGTATCCCTCCCGGCGGGGTAGATACGCAGTATTTT.

This chain uses TRBV27 with TRBJ2-1; weak D call: TRBD2 (7 bases). This CDR3 comprises 16 residues. The V and J ends lost 6 bases and 2 bases respectively, with 17 bases between them. The germline gives CDR1 MNHEY, CDR2 SMNVEV (reference sequence). The CDR3 sequence is CASRPIGRGPYNEQFF. Written as DNA, the CDR3 is TGTGCCAGCAGGCCCATAGGGCGGGGGCCCTACAATGAGCAGTTCTTC.

This clonotype was seen only a few times. The chain uses TRBV15 and TRBJ1-4, with D possibly being TRBD1 (5 bases). The germline V gene has CDR1 LNHNV and CDR2 YYDKDF (reference sequence). V was cut by 2 bases and J by 6 bases, with 25 bases left in between. This CDR3 contains 19 residues. DNA for the CDR3: TGTGCCACCAGCAGACGATGGGGGGGGGGTCCGACTCCGGATGAAAAACTGTTTTTT. Protein sequence: CATSRRWGGGPTPDEKLFF.

This clonotype has just a few counts. The chain carries TRBV19 and TRBJ2-2, with 14 bases fitting TRBD2. Germline CDR1 reads LNHDA; CDR2 reads SQIVND (reference sequence). This CDR3 region has 18 residues. The V gene end was trimmed by 9 bases and the J gene end by 3 bases; junction bases not matched to a gene: 12. CDR3 loop: CARPGLAGADRDTGELFF. The CDR3 region has the DNA TGTGCCAGACCGGGACTAGCGGGAGCGGATCGGGACACCGGGGAGCTGTTTTTT.

This clonotype came up many times. At one of its ends the junction is not consistent with the germline gene, which may arise from a read error. The chain couples TRBV7-7 to TRBJ1-3; 8 bases map to TRBD1. This CDR3 region has 16 residues. Germline V gives CDR1 SSHAT, CDR2 FNYEAQ (reference sequence). The CDR3, as DNA: TGTGCTAGCAGCGCCGGGACAGGAAGCTCTGGAAACACCATATATTTT. Residues: CASSAGTGSSGNTIYF.

A few counts support this clonotype. CDR3 DNA sequence: TGTGCCAGTAGTCACAATGGGGCCAACGTCCTGACTTTC. Translation: CASSHNGANVLTF. The chain has TRBV19 and TRBJ2-6; no definite D call. This CDR3 is built from 13 residues. V was trimmed by 5 bases and J by 3 bases, leaving 5 bases between them. Germline assignment: CDR1 LNHDA and CDR2 SQIVND (reference sequence).

The rearrangement uses TRBV28 and TRBJ2-5, with TRBD2 identical over 9 bases. The V segment lost 6 bases and the J segment 5 bases; nucleotides outside the gene matches: 10. The CDR3 runs to 15 residues. CDR1 MDHEN and CDR2 SYDVKM come from the germline V gene. The chain's CDR3 is CASRRTSVEVETQYF. The CDR3 coding sequence is TGTGCCAGCAGGCGGACTAGCGTCGAGGTGGAGACCCAGTACTTC.

This clonotype was detected a few times. The CDR3 loop reads CATSDFGGPREDTQYF. The CDR3 DNA is TGTGCCACCAGTGATTTTGGCGGACCCAGGGAAGATACGCAGTATTTT. The genes are TRBV24-1 and TRBJ2-3, with D maybe TRBD1 (5 bases). V lost 1 base, J lost 5 bases, and 15 bases lay in between. The length of the CDR3 is 16 residues. Germline V gene sequence: CDR1 KGHDR, CDR2 SFDVKD.

This clonotype was detected a few times. The V and J genes are TRBV20-1 and TRBJ2-7; weak D call: TRBD2 (6 bases). This CDR3 spans 14 amino acids. The V end was cut by 1 base, the J end by 1 base, with 11 bases between. Germline V lookup: CDR1 DFQATT, CDR2 SNEGSKA (reference sequence). The CDR3, as DNA: TGCAGTGCTAGAGCGGGAGAGGGGTCCTACGAGCAGTACTTC. It is translated as CSARAGEGSYEQYF.